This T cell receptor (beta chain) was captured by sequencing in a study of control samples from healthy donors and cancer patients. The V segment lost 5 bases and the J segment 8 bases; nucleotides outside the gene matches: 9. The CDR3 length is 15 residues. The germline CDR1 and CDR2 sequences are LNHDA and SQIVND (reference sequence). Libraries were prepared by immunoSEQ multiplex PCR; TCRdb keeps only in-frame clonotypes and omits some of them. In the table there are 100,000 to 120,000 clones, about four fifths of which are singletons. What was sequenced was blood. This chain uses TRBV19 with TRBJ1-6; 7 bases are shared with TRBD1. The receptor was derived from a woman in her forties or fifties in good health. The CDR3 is CASSSQGVRDSPLHF. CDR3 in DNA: TGTGCCAGTAGTTCTCAGGGGGTGAGAGATTCACCCCTCCACTTT.